The next 3 T cell receptor beta chains were all read from a single sample in a study of tumor-infiltrating lymphocytes in primary liver carcinoma. Total RNA amounting to approximately 460 ng was the source from which TCR beta cDNA was made with a constant-region primer. Investigators got TCR beta libraries out of three nested multiplex PCR rounds, done with slightly modified ARM-PCR. Use of TRBV1-TRBV30 forward primers with a C-beta reverse primer characterized the first two PCR rounds, which lasted roughly 11 cycles each. TCRdb processed the multiplex PCR reads anew with MiXCR; each CDR3 protein has one entry. This sample has about 74,000 distinct CDR3 sequences, with approximately 74% found just once. The source material, 20-30 mg of unsorted bulk tissue, was used to co-extract RNA and DNA. Input material: liver tumor tissue from sampling region 4. The subset denotes: tumor region T4, right-lateral pole. The receptors shown here come from a man aged 40-50 years with primary liver carcinoma and hepatitis B virus infection.

Points on this clonotype: This may be a read error, as it is one base from a much larger clone. The J gene is TRBJ1-5, the V gene TRBV28, with no clear D. From germline, CDR1 is MDHEN and CDR2 SYDVKM. CDR3 length: 14 amino acids. The CDR3 here is CANSFGPDNQPQHF. CDR3 sequence (DNA): TGTGCCAACAGTTTTGGGCCAGACAATCAGCCCCAGCATTTT.

This rearrangement joins TRBV11-2 to TRBJ1-1; maybe TRBD1 (5 bases). Germline V gene lookup returns CDR1 SGHAT and CDR2 FQNNGV. This CDR3 has 16 amino acids. V shed 2 bases and J shed 10 bases, with 23 bases lying between them. The CDR3 coding sequence is TGTGCCAGCAGCTTAACTTTCGGAGGGGCTAGCACTCGAGCTTTCTTT. Amino acids: CASSLTFGGASTRAFF.

A note on this clonotype: One junction end disagrees with the germline gene, perhaps due to a read error. The CDR3 region is CVSSEWVLCEQYF. The DNA for the CDR3 is TGTGTCAGCAGTGAATGGGTTCTCTGCGAGCAGTACTTC. The chain combines TRBV6-1 with TRBJ2-7; the D is unclear. The CDR3 loop spans 13 amino acids. Germline assignment: CDR1 MNHNS and CDR2 SASEGT.